A selection of T cell receptor beta chains follows, all from one sample in a study of T cell clones after liver transplantation. Only in-frame clones appear in the TCRdb table, and some are missing; sequencing was by immunoSEQ multiplex PCR. The sample lists about 100,000 clones; around 86% were seen once. The source material was CD4+ T cells from blood, sampled before liver transplant. Receptor source: a human donor who received a liver transplant. Each CDR3 is given with its conserved first and last residue. The order of the fields is D gene, J gene, V gene, clone size, CDR3 DNA, CDR3 protein. The D gene is left open where the match is weak. Only some rows state a clone size, as once, few, many or a class for expanded clones.

D gene: .; J gene: TRBJ2-6; V gene: TRBV7-9; clone size: .; CDR3 DNA: TGTGCCAGCAGCGGCCCCTTGTTAAGTTTC; CDR3 protein: CASSGPLLSF
D gene: TRBD1; J gene: TRBJ1-4; V gene: TRBV25-1; clone size: .; CDR3 DNA: TGTGCCAGCAGTGGAGGTCGGGCAGGGGGCACAACTAATGAAAAACTGTTTTTT; CDR3 protein: CASSGGRAGGTTNEKLFF
D gene: .; J gene: TRBJ1-1; V gene: TRBV5-1; clone size: .; CDR3 DNA: TGCGCCAGCAGCCCCGTAACAGCGAACACTGAAGCTTTCTTT; CDR3 protein: CASSPVTANTEAFF
D gene: .; J gene: TRBJ1-2; V gene: TRBV5-5; clone size: .; CDR3 DNA: TGTGCCAGCAGCCCAGGGGAGGTCTGGGGCTACACCTTC; CDR3 protein: CASSPGEVWGYTF
D gene: TRBD1; J gene: TRBJ1-2; V gene: TRBV7-9; clone size: medium-sized; CDR3 DNA: TGTGCCAGCACCGAACAGGGGAACTATGGCTACACCTTC; CDR3 protein: CASTEQGNYGYTF
D gene: TRBD2; J gene: TRBJ2-3; V gene: TRBV30; clone size: .; CDR3 DNA: TGTGCCTACCTCCCGGGGGGGGTGGCGAGCACAGATACGCAGTATTTT; CDR3 protein: CAYLPGGVASTDTQYF
D gene: .; J gene: TRBJ1-2; V gene: TRBV28; clone size: .; CDR3 DNA: TGTGCCAGCAGTTTAAGGGCCGCGTACTATGGCTACACCTTC; CDR3 protein: CASSLRAAYYGYTF
D gene: .; J gene: TRBJ1-3; V gene: TRBV7-8; clone size: .; CDR3 DNA: TGTGCCAGCAGCCCTAGGACGACTGGAAACACCATATATTTT; CDR3 protein: CASSPRTTGNTIYF
D gene: .; J gene: TRBJ2-1; V gene: TRBV5-1; clone size: .; CDR3 DNA: TGCGCCAGCAGCTTGGTCGGGTCGTCCTACAATGAGCAGTTCTTC; CDR3 protein: CASSLVGSSYNEQFF
D gene: TRBD1; J gene: TRBJ1-1; V gene: TRBV7-9; clone size: .; CDR3 DNA: TGTGCCAGCAGCCTAAGACAGGGGCCGAACACTGAAGCTTTCTTT; CDR3 protein: CASSLRQGPNTEAFF
D gene: .; J gene: TRBJ2-1; V gene: TRBV7-3; clone size: once; CDR3 DNA: TGTGCCAGCAGCTTAGCGGACTTGGGTGAGCAGTTCTTC; CDR3 protein: CASSLADLGEQFF
D gene: .; J gene: TRBJ1-1; V gene: TRBV7-6; clone size: .; CDR3 DNA: TGTGCCAGCAGCCTCGGGGAGAACACTGAAGCTTTCTTT; CDR3 protein: CASSLGENTEAFF
D gene: .; J gene: TRBJ1-3; V gene: TRBV5-1; clone size: .; CDR3 DNA: TGCGCCAGCAGCTTGGCCGGGACGGCAAGCTCTGGAAACACCATATATTTT; CDR3 protein: CASSLAGTASSGNTIYF
D gene: TRBD1; J gene: TRBJ1-2; V gene: TRBV15; clone size: .; CDR3 DNA: TGTGCCACCAGCAGAGAAGGACAGGGCCGAAACTATGGCTACACCTTC; CDR3 protein: CATSREGQGRNYGYTF
D gene: .; J gene: TRBJ2-2; V gene: TRBV11-3; clone size: few; CDR3 DNA: TGTGCCAGCAGCTTGAAAGGAACGAACACCGGGGAGCTGTTTTTT; CDR3 protein: CASSLKGTNTGELFF
D gene: .; J gene: TRBJ2-2; V gene: TRBV28; clone size: .; CDR3 DNA: TGTGCCAGCAGTTTAAATACCGGGGAGCTGTTTTTT; CDR3 protein: CASSLNTGELFF
D gene: TRBD1; J gene: TRBJ2-7; V gene: TRBV19; clone size: .; CDR3 DNA: TGTGCCAGTAGTATATCCCAGGGGGCCTACGAGCAGTACTTC; CDR3 protein: CASSISQGAYEQYF
D gene: .; J gene: TRBJ1-1; V gene: TRBV27; clone size: .; CDR3 DNA: TGTGCCACCCCGGGGGCGCGGATTATTAAGGGCACTGAAGCTTTCTTT; CDR3 protein: CATPGARIIKGTEAFF
D gene: .; J gene: TRBJ2-1; V gene: TRBV28; clone size: .; CDR3 DNA: TGTGCCAGCACCGAGGGTAGGCTCCTCCCGTTCTTC; CDR3 protein: CASTEGRLLPFF
D gene: .; J gene: TRBJ2-3; V gene: TRBV9; clone size: .; CDR3 DNA: TGTGCCAGCGCCAACCGGGACACCACCACAGATACGCAGTATTTT; CDR3 protein: CASANRDTTTDTQYF
D gene: .; J gene: TRBJ1-5; V gene: TRBV6-4; clone size: .; CDR3 DNA: TGTGCCAGCAGTCTTTCGGGGAATCAGCCCCAGCATTTT; CDR3 protein: CASSLSGNQPQHF
D gene: TRBD1; J gene: TRBJ2-7; V gene: TRBV7-2; clone size: .; CDR3 DNA: TGTGCCAGCAGCTTACAGACAGGGTCGGGGTCCTACGAGCAGTACTTC; CDR3 protein: CASSLQTGSGSYEQYF
D gene: .; J gene: TRBJ2-7; V gene: TRBV7-2; clone size: medium-sized; CDR3 DNA: TGTGCCAGCAGCTTGGCCAATGGGTACGAGCAGTACTTC; CDR3 protein: CASSLANGYEQYF
D gene: TRBD1; J gene: TRBJ1-3; V gene: TRBV5-1; clone size: .; CDR3 DNA: TGCGCCAGCAGCGAGGGACAGGCTATCCGCTCTGGAAACACCATATATTTT; CDR3 protein: CASSEGQAIRSGNTIYF
D gene: .; J gene: TRBJ1-2; V gene: TRBV5-4; clone size: .; CDR3 DNA: TGTGCCAGCAGTCCCTCAGCGGACTATGGCTACACCTTC; CDR3 protein: CASSPSADYGYTF
D gene: TRBD1; J gene: TRBJ1-6; V gene: TRBV4-3; clone size: .; CDR3 DNA: TGCGCCAGCAGCCCATACAGGGGATCTAATTCACCCCTCCACTTT; CDR3 protein: CASSPYRGSNSPLHF
D gene: .; J gene: TRBJ2-7; V gene: TRBV7-6; clone size: .; CDR3 DNA: TGTGCCAGCAGCTTAGCGGGTCAGGGTGCCTACGAGCAGTACTTC; CDR3 protein: CASSLAGQGAYEQYF
D gene: .; J gene: TRBJ2-6; V gene: TRBV5-1; clone size: .; CDR3 DNA: TGCGCCAGCAGCCCGCGGACCTCTGGGGCCAACGTCCTGACTTTC; CDR3 protein: CASSPRTSGANVLTF
D gene: .; J gene: TRBJ2-6; V gene: TRBV19; clone size: few; CDR3 DNA: TGTGCCAGTACCCCAGGGTCGGCCTCTGGGGCCAACGTCCTGACTTTC; CDR3 protein: CASTPGSASGANVLTF
D gene: TRBD1; J gene: TRBJ1-2; V gene: TRBV5-1; clone size: .; CDR3 DNA: TGCGCCAGCAGCCCCGGGACAGGGAGGAATGGCTACACCTTC; CDR3 protein: CASSPGTGRNGYTF
D gene: .; J gene: TRBJ1-5; V gene: TRBV10-2; clone size: few; CDR3 DNA: TGCGCCAGCAGTGGTGGGAGAGGCAATCAGCCCCAGCATTTT; CDR3 protein: CASSGGRGNQPQHF
D gene: .; J gene: TRBJ2-7; V gene: TRBV28; clone size: .; CDR3 DNA: TGTGCCAGCAGCAAATGGCGCCGGGACTCCTACGAGCAGTACTTC; CDR3 protein: CASSKWRRDSYEQYF
D gene: .; J gene: TRBJ2-1; V gene: TRBV7-9; clone size: many; CDR3 DNA: TGTGCCAGCAGCTTACCCCCAGTGAGTGAGCAGTTCTTC; CDR3 protein: CASSLPPVSEQFF
D gene: TRBD1; J gene: TRBJ1-1; V gene: TRBV9; clone size: .; CDR3 DNA: TGTGCCAGCGGAAACAGGGGTCTGAACACTGAAGCTTTCTTT; CDR3 protein: CASGNRGLNTEAFF
D gene: .; J gene: TRBJ1-5; V gene: TRBV15; clone size: .; CDR3 DNA: TGTGCCACCAGCAGTATCAGCCCGAATCAGCCCCAGCATTTT; CDR3 protein: CATSSISPNQPQHF
D gene: .; J gene: TRBJ1-2; V gene: TRBV7-9; clone size: few; CDR3 DNA: TGTGCCATCTCGGGGGGAGACTATGGCTACACCTTC; CDR3 protein: CAISGGDYGYTF
D gene: .; J gene: TRBJ1-3; V gene: TRBV19; clone size: .; CDR3 DNA: TGTGCCAGTAGTTCCAACAGACAGGCAAGCTCTGGAAACACCATATATTTT; CDR3 protein: CASSSNRQASSGNTIYF
D gene: .; J gene: TRBJ2-5; V gene: TRBV5-5; clone size: .; CDR3 DNA: TGTGCCAGCAGCCCTTTGGGTATACAGGGACAAGAGACCCAGTACTTC; CDR3 protein: CASSPLGIQGQETQYF
D gene: .; J gene: TRBJ1-4; V gene: TRBV5-6; clone size: .; CDR3 DNA: TGTGCCAGCAGCACCCCGGTCGGGGAGGAAAAACTGTTTTTT; CDR3 protein: CASSTPVGEEKLFF
D gene: .; J gene: TRBJ2-2; V gene: TRBV19; clone size: .; CDR3 DNA: TGTGCCAGTAGTATAGCAGGGGCCCCTCAGACCGGGGAGCTGTTTTTT; CDR3 protein: CASSIAGAPQTGELFF
D gene: .; J gene: TRBJ1-5; V gene: TRBV27; clone size: .; CDR3 DNA: TGTGCCAGCAGTTTCACCGGGGTTAGCAATCAGCCCCAGCATTTT; CDR3 protein: CASSFTGVSNQPQHF
D gene: .; J gene: TRBJ2-7; V gene: TRBV5-8; clone size: .; CDR3 DNA: TGTGCCAGCACCTGGGGGGGGCTCACCTACGAGCAGTACTTC; CDR3 protein: CASTWGGLTYEQYF
D gene: TRBD1; J gene: TRBJ2-7; V gene: TRBV2; clone size: .; CDR3 DNA: TGTGCCAGCAGGCCCGGGACAGGGAGCTCCTACGAGCAGTACTTC; CDR3 protein: CASRPGTGSSYEQYF
D gene: TRBD1; J gene: TRBJ2-2; V gene: TRBV7-2; clone size: .; CDR3 DNA: TGTGCCAGCAGTAGGGACAGGGGAAACACCGGGGAGCTGTTTTTT; CDR3 protein: CASSRDRGNTGELFF
D gene: TRBD2; J gene: TRBJ2-1; V gene: TRBV30; clone size: .; CDR3 DNA: TGTGCCTGGAAGGGACTAGGTTGGTACAATGAGCAGTTCTTC; CDR3 protein: CAWKGLGWYNEQFF
D gene: TRBD2; J gene: TRBJ2-5; V gene: TRBV15; clone size: .; CDR3 DNA: TGTGCCACCAGCAGTCAAGGGAGGGTCCAAGAGACCCAGTACTTC; CDR3 protein: CATSSQGRVQETQYF
D gene: TRBD1; J gene: TRBJ1-5; V gene: TRBV11-2; clone size: .; CDR3 DNA: TGTGCCAGCAGCTTAGACAGGGGGCATAATCAGCCCCAGCATTTT; CDR3 protein: CASSLDRGHNQPQHF
D gene: .; J gene: TRBJ2-5; V gene: TRBV29-1; clone size: .; CDR3 DNA: TGCAGCGTTCGGATCGTAGAGACCCAGTACTTC; CDR3 protein: CSVRIVETQYF
D gene: .; J gene: TRBJ2-3; V gene: TRBV19; clone size: .; CDR3 DNA: TGTGCCACCCTAGGGTGGGCCGACACAGATACGCAGTATTTT; CDR3 protein: CATLGWADTDTQYF
D gene: .; J gene: TRBJ1-5; V gene: TRBV7-2; clone size: .; CDR3 DNA: TGTGCCAGCAGCTTAGTATACAGGACACACCCTGGCAATCAGCCCCAGCATTTT; CDR3 protein: CASSLVYRTHPGNQPQHF
D gene: .; J gene: TRBJ2-7; V gene: TRBV6-6; clone size: .; CDR3 DNA: TGTGCCAGCAGTTACGAGGCCGGGGGCCTCGCCCACGAGCAGTACTTC; CDR3 protein: CASSYEAGGLAHEQYF
D gene: .; J gene: TRBJ1-3; V gene: TRBV18; clone size: .; CDR3 DNA: TGTGCCAGCTCGCCAATTAACTCTGGAAACACCATATATTTT; CDR3 protein: CASSPINSGNTIYF
D gene: .; J gene: TRBJ1-4; V gene: TRBV11-2; clone size: .; CDR3 DNA: TGTGCCAGCAGCTTAGGGCTCAGGGGAGATGAAAAACTGTTTTTT; CDR3 protein: CASSLGLRGDEKLFF
D gene: TRBD1; J gene: TRBJ1-2; V gene: TRBV9; clone size: .; CDR3 DNA: TGTGCCAGCAGCGGAGAGGGGGCCGGGGCGACCTATGGCTACACCTTC; CDR3 protein: CASSGEGAGATYGYTF